The T cell receptor beta chain under discussion was sequenced for a study of shared clonotypes between healthy human individuals. V dropped 0 bases and J dropped 3; count of bases not matched to a gene: 3. Germline V lookup: CDR1 SGDLS, CDR2 YYNGEE. The CDR3 is 14 amino acids. CD45RA+ naive and CD45RA-negative memory subsets were separated from CD4+ cells. This clone was observed a single time. Assay used: immunoSEQ multiplex PCR; TCRdb lists only in-frame clones, some missing. The sample shows more than 900,000 clones, about four fifths of them seen only once. The TCR originated in a man aged 18 to 29 in good health. Some clones in this sample may be carry-over from other donors' samples. Sequencing input: memory CD4+ T cells from PBMCs. Described subset: CD45RA-negative fraction. The chain carries TRBV9 and TRBJ2-7; TRBD2 matches 7 bases. CDR3 residues: CASSVGGGIYEQYF. CDR3 in DNA: TGTGCCAGCAGCGTAGGGGGAGGGATCTACGAGCAGTACTTC.